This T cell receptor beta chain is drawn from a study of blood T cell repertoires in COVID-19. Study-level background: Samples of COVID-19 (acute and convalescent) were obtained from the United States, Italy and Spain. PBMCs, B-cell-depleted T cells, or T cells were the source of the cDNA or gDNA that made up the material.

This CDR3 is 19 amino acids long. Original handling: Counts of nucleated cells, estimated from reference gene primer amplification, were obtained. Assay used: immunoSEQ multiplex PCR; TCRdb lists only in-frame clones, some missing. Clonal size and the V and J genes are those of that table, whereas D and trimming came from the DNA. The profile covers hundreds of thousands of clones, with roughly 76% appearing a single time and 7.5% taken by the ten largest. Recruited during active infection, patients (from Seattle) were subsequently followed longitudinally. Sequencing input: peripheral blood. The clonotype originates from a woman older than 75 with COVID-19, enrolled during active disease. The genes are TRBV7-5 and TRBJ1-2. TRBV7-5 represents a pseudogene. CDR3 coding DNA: TGTGCCAGAAGCCCGTCGAGGGCAGTTTGCCCAATCGTCTACTATGGCTACACCTTC. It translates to CARSPSRAVCPIVYYGYTF.